The sequence of this T cell receptor beta chain was determined in a study of blood T cell repertoires in COVID-19. Study processing details: Estimates of nucleated cell counts were drawn from the amplification of reference gene primers. Using immunoSEQ multiplex PCR, the repertoire was profiled, and TCRdb retains in-frame clones only, with some absent. The V and J calls and clone size were taken over from that table, and D and trimming were inferred from the DNA. Of over 150,000 clones listed, around 89% were seen once; the top ten hold approximately 2%. V lost 6 bases and J 5 bases, leaving 20 bases between the germline ends. The CDR3 spans 16 residues. The germline V gene has CDR1 SGHKS and CDR2 YYEKEE (reference sequence).

This rearrangement joins TRBV5-5 to TRBJ2-2, with D possibly matching TRBD2 (6 bases). The TCR comes from a man aged 18-30 years who had recovered from COVID-19. The sample comprised peripheral blood. CDR3 protein: CASTETSGWETGELFF. CDR3 nucleotide sequence: TGTGCCAGCACCGAGACTAGTGGTTGGGAGACCGGGGAGCTGTTTTTT. The full variable domain, with the rest looked up from reference TRBV5-5 and TRBJ2-2, is DAGVTQSPTHLIKTRGQQVTLRCSPISGHKSVSWYQQVLGQGPQFIFQYYEKEERGRGNFPDRFSARQFPNYSSELNVNALLLGDSALYLCASTETSGWETGELFFGEGSRLTVL.